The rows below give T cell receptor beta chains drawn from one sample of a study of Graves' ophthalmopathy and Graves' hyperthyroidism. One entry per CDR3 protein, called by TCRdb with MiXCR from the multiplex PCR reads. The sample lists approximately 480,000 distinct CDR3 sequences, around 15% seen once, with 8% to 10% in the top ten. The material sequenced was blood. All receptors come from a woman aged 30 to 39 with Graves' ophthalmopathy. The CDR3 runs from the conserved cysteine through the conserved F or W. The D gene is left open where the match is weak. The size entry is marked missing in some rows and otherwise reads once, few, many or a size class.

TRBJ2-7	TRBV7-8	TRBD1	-	CASSSDRDDEQYF	TGTGCCAGCAGCTCGGACAGGGATGATGAGCAGTACTTC
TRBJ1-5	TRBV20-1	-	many	CSAQIQGMLGNQPQHF	TGCAGTGCGCAGATACAGGGAATGCTTGGCAATCAGCCCCAGCATTTT
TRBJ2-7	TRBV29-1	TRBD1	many	CSVETPTGTGGSHEQYF	TGCAGCGTTGAAACACCAACCGGGACAGGGGGGTCCCACGAGCAGTACTTC
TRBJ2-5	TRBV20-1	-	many	CSARDEGVGTQYF	TGCAGTGCTAGAGATGAGGGCGTAGGGACCCAGTACTTC
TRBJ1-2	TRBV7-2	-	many	CASSSPDRAYGYTF	TGTGCCAGCAGCTCCCCTGATAGGGCCTATGGCTACACCTTC
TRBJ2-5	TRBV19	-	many	CASSRAGLVPETQYF	TGTGCCAGTAGCCGGGCCGGCCTTGTGCCAGAGACCCAGTACTTC
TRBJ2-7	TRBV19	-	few	CASSKDNYEQYF	TGTGCCAGTAGCAAAGACAACTACGAGCAGTACTTC
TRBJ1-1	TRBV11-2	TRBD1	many	CASSHRGRDRGRIAFF	TGTGCCAGCAGCCACAGAGGACGGGACAGGGGGAGGATAGCTTTCTTT
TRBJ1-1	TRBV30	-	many	CAWGPGNTEAFF	TGTGCCTGGGGTCCAGGGAACACTGAAGCTTTCTTT
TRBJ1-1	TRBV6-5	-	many	CASSYSRNTEAFF	TGTGCCAGCAGTTACTCGCGTAACACTGAAGCTTTCTTT
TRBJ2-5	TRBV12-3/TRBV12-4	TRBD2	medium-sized	CASSLNPSGGDLETQYF	TGTGCCAGCAGTCTCAATCCTAGCGGGGGGGACTTAGAGACCCAGTACTTC
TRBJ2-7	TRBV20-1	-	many	CSAGTRYSYEQYF	TGCAGTGCTGGGACCAGATACTCCTACGAGCAGTACTTC
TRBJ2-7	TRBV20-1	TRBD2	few	CSGWTHGDYHYEQYF	TGCAGTGGCTGGACACATGGGGACTATCACTACGAGCAGTACTTC
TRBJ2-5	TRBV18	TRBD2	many	CASSTREGLRDQETQYF	TGTGCCAGCTCCACACGGGAGGGACTACGAGATCAAGAGACCCAGTACTTC
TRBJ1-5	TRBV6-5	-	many	CASSYTYSNQPQHF	TGTGCCAGCAGTTACACATATAGCAATCAGCCCCAGCATTTT
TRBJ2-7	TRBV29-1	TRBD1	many	CSVASGQGSYEQYF	TGCAGCGTCGCTTCGGGACAGGGCTCCTACGAGCAGTACTTC
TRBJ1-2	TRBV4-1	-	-	CASSQVRDPGFDGYTF	TGCGCCAGCAGCCAAGTCAGGGACCCCGGTTTTGATGGCTACACCTTC
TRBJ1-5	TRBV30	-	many	CAWSGGPNQPQHF	TGTGCCTGGAGTGGGGGGCCGAATCAGCCCCAGCATTTT
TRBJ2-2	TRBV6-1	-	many	CASSEHSRTNTGELFF	TGTGCCAGCAGTGAACACAGCCGCACGAACACCGGGGAGCTGTTTTTT
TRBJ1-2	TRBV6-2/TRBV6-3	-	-	CASSSSYRIYGYTF	TGTGCCAGCAGTTCGTCTTACAGGATTTATGGCTACACCTTC
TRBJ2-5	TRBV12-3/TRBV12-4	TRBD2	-	CASNKRGFQETQYF	TGTGCCAGCAACAAGCGGGGATTCCAAGAGACCCAGTACTTC
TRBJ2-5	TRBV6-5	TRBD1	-	CASSYQQGAWETQYF	TGTGCCAGCAGTTACCAGCAGGGGGCGTGGGAGACCCAGTACTTC
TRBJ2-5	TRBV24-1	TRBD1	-	CATSDTGGAETQYF	TGTGCCACCAGTGATACAGGGGGCGCAGAGACCCAGTACTTC
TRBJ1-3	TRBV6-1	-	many	CASSEFSGNTIYF	TGTGCCAGCAGTGAATTCTCTGGAAACACCATATATTTT
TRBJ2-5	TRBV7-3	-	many	CASSQGGDETQYF	TGTGCCAGCAGCCAGGGGGGAGATGAGACCCAGTACTTC
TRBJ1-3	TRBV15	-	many	CATSRGGAVSGNTIYF	TGTGCCACCAGCAGAGGGGGGGCAGTCTCTGGAAACACCATATATTTT
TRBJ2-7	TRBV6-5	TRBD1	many	CASSYSAGQGLEQYF	TGTGCCAGCAGTTACTCGGCGGGACAGGGGCTCGAGCAGTACTTC
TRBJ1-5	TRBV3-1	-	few	CASSQTAASNQPQHF	TGTGCCAGCAGCCAAACAGCGGCTAGCAATCAGCCCCAGCATTTT
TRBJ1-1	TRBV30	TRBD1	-	CAWSAPDRGKNTEAFF	TGTGCCTGGAGTGCCCCGGACAGGGGCAAGAACACTGAAGCTTTCTTT
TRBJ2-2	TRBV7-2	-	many	CASSLGLANTGELFF	TGTGCCAGCAGCTTAGGACTAGCGAACACCGGGGAGCTGTTTTTT
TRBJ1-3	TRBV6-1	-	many	CAGRDLGSGNTIYF	TGTGCCGGCCGGGACCTCGGCTCTGGAAACACCATATATTTT
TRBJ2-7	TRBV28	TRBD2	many	CASTLAGASSYEQYF	TGTGCCAGCACCCTAGCGGGAGCCAGCTCCTACGAGCAGTACTTC
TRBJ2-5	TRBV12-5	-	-	CASGPNRETQYF	TGTGCTAGTGGTCCAAACCGGGAGACCCAGTACTTC
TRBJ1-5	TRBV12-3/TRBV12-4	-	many	CASSPRRLVGNQPQHF	TGTGCCAGCAGTCCCCGACGTCTGGTGGGCAATCAGCCCCAGCATTTT
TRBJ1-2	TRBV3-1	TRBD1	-	CASSQEPSGQGYGYTF	TGTGCCAGCAGCCAAGAACCCTCGGGACAGGGCTATGGCTACACCTTC
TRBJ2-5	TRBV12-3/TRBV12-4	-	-	CASSPPRGVGETQYF	TGTGCCAGCAGTCCCCCCCGGGGAGTCGGAGAGACCCAGTACTTC
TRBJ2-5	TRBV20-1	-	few	CSAVLGARGETKYF	TGCAGTGCTGTGCTAGGGGCGCGCGGGGAGACCAAGTACTTC
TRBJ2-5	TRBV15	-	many	CATSRGDIGETQYF	TGTGCCACCAGCAGGGGGGACATTGGAGAGACCCAGTACTTC
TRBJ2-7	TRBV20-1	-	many	CSAPSGGEQYF	TGCAGTGCTCCTTCTGGGGGCGAGCAGTACTTC
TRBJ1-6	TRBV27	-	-	CASSWGGGSNSPLHF	TGTGCCAGCAGTTGGGGGGGGGGCAGCAATTCACCCCTCCACTTT
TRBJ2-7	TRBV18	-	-	CASSPPQGSYEQYF	TGTGCCAGCTCACCACCGCAGGGCTCCTACGAGCAGTACTTC
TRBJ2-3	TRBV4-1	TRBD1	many	CASSHSPTGSTDTQYF	TGCGCCAGCAGCCATTCTCCGACAGGGAGCACAGATACGCAGTATTTT
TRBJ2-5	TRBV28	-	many	CASSTSFRDLRGQETQYF	TGTGCCAGCAGTACCTCCTTCCGGGACCTCCGTGGCCAAGAGACCCAGTACTTC
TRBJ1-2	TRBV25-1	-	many	CASSYREHYGYTF	TGTGCCAGCAGCTACAGGGAACACTATGGCTACACCTTC
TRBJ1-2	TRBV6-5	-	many	CASSYSGGKNYGYTF	TGTGCCAGCAGTTACTCCGGCGGGAAAAACTATGGCTACACCTTC
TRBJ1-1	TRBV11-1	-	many	CASSLAYRAPNTEAFF	TGTGCCAGCAGCTTAGCTTACAGGGCACCGAACACTGAAGCTTTCTTT
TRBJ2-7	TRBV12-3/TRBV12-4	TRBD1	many	CASSLAGQSLYEQYF	TGTGCCAGCAGTTTAGCGGGACAGTCGCTCTACGAGCAGTACTTC
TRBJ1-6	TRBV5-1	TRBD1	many	CASSSSLSGGVNSPLHF	TGCGCCAGCAGCTCAAGCCTCTCAGGGGGCGTGAATTCACCCCTCCACTTT
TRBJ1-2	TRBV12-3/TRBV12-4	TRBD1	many	CASKRTGGLTNYGYTF	TGTGCCAGCAAGAGGACAGGGGGCCTAACTAACTATGGCTACACCTTC
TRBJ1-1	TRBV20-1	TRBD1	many	CSAIQGAGYTEAFF	TGCAGTGCTATTCAGGGGGCCGGTTATACTGAAGCTTTCTTT
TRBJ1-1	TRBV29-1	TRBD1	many	CSALTGVRTEAFF	TGCAGCGCCCTGACAGGGGTTAGAACTGAAGCTTTCTTT